The source of this T cell receptor beta chain is a study of PD-1 blockade in classical Hodgkin lymphoma. Overall study findings and caveats: Compared with healthy donors, newly diagnosed patients reportedly showed lower baseline TCR diversity. Factors driving the repertoire differences, possibly disease activity or prior therapy, remain undefined.

V lost 1 base, J lost 5 bases, and 14 bases lay in between. The CDR3 sequence is 16 residues long. The germline CDR1 and CDR2 sequences are SGHTA and FQGNSA. Described time point: cycle 4 day 1 (C4D1), after less than seven weeks of nivolumab. Every patient relapsed after autologous stem cell transplantation, and brentuximab vedotin exposure varied. The repertoire was sequenced with immunoSEQ multiplex PCR; TCRdb's copy has only in-frame clones and lacks some. The data contain approximately 90,000 clones, about 83% of them singletons. With respect to this clone: Its specificity is unknown.

The chain carries TRBV7-2 and TRBJ2-2, with D perhaps TRBD1 (5 bases). This receptor was identified in a human donor with classical Hodgkin lymphoma. The starting material was peripheral blood mononuclear cells (PBMCs), obtained before the fourth cycle of nivolumab. CDR3 DNA sequence: TGTGCCAGCAGCTTAGTAGGGGCTTCTAGAACCGGGGAGCTGTTTTTT. It yields the protein CASSLVGASRTGELFF.